This TCR beta chain was sequenced for a study of blood T cell repertoires in COVID-19. Germline values: CDR1 SGHAT, CDR2 FQDESV (reference sequence). With V trimmed by 5 bases and J by 5 bases, 8 bases remained unmatched. This CDR3 has 15 residues. Using immunoSEQ multiplex PCR, the repertoire was profiled, and TCRdb retains in-frame clones only, with some absent. The sample holds under 45,000 clones, about 90% seen once. V and J are TRBV11-1 and TRBJ2-1; 8 bases match TRBD1. Sequencing was done on a sample of peripheral blood. The sequence derives from a human donor in a cohort sampled during active COVID-19. CDR3 nucleotides: TGTGCCAGCAGCCCCGGACAGGGTGCCCACAATGAGCAGTTCTTC. Translating gives CASSPGQGAHNEQFF. Together with reference TRBV11-1 and TRBJ2-1, the CDR3 gives the full variable domain: EAEVAQSPRYKITEKSQAVAFWCDPISGHATLYWYRQILGQGPELLVQFQDESVVDDSQLPKDRFSAERLKGVDSTLKIQPAELGDSAMYLCASSPGQGAHNEQFFGPGTRLTVL.